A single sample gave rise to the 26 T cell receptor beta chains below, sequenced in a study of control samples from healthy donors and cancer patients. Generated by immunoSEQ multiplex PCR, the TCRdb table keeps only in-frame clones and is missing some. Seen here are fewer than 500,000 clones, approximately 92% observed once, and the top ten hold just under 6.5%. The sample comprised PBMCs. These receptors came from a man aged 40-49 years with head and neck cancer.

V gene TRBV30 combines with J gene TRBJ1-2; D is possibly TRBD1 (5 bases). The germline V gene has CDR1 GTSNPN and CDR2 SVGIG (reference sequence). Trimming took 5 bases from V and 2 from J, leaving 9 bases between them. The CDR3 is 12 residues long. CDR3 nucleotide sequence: TGTGCCTGGCTGAACAGGAACTATGGCTACACCTTC. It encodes CAWLNRNYGYTF.

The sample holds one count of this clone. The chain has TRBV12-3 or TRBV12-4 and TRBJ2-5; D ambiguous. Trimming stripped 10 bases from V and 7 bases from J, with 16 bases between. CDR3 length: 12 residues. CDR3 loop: CATGRGDATQYF. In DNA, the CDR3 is TGTGCCACCGGGCGAGGTGATGCGACCCAGTACTTC.

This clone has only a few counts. CDR3 bases: TGTGCCAGCAGTTGGGGACAGGGGCCCTACGAGCAGTACTTC. This translates into CASSWGQGPYEQYF. The gene calls are TRBV6-5 and TRBJ2-7, with 10 bases that match TRBD1. Trimming at V came to 4 bases and at J to 2 bases, leaving 2 bases not matched to a gene. CDR3 length equals 14 residues. Germline CDR1 and CDR2: MNHEY and SVGAGI.

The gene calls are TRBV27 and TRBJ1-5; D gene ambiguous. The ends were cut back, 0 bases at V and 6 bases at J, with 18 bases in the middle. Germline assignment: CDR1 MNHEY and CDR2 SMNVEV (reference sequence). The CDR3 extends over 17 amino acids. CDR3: CASSLSGLVGLGQPQHF. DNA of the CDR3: TGTGCCAGCAGTTTATCGGGGTTGGTGGGATTAGGTCAGCCCCAGCATTTT.

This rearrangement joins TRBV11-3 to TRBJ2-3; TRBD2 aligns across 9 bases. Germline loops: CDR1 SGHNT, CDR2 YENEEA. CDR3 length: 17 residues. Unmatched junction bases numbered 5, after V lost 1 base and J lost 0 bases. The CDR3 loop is CASSLVGLAPSTDTQYF. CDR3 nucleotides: TGTGCCAGCAGCTTAGTCGGACTAGCGCCTAGCACAGATACGCAGTATTTT.

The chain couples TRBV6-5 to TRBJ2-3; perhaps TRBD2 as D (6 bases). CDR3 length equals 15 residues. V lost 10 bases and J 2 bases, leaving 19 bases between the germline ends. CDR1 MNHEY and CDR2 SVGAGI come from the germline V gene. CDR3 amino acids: CATTRVGLNTDTQYF. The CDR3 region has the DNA TGTGCCACTACGCGGGTGGGACTTAACACAGATACGCAGTATTTT.

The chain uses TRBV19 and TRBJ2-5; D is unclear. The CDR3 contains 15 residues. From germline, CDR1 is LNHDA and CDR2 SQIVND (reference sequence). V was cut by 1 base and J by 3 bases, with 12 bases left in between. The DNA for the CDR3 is TGTGCCAGTAGTATAGGTGGAAATACCGAAGAGACCCAGTACTTC. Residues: CASSIGGNTEETQYF.

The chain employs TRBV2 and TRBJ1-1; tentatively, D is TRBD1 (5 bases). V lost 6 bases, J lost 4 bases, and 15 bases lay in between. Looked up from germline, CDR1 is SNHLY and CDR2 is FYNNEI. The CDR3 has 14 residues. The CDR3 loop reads CASSDRDVGTEAFF. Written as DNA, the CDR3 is TGTGCCAGCAGCGACCGGGACGTTGGCACTGAAGCTTTCTTT.

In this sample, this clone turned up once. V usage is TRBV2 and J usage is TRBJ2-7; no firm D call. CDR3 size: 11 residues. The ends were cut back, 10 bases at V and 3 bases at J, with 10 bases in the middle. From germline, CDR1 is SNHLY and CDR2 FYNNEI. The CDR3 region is CATLAGYEQYF. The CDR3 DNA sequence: TGTGCCACCTTGGCCGGCTACGAGCAGTACTTC.

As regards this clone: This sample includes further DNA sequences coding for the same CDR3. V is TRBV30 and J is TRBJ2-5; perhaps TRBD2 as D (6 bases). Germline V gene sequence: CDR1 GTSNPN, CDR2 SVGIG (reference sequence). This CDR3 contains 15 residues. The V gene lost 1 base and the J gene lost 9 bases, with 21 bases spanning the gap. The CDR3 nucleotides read TGTGCCTGGAGTGGTTTGGGGGGTCTAACGGGGGCCCAGTACTTC. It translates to CAWSGLGGLTGAQYF.

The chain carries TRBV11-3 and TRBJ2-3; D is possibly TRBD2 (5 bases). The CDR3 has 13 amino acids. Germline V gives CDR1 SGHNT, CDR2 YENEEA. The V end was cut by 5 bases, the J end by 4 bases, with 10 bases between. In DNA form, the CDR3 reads TGTGCCAGCAGCCCAGCGGCCGCAGATACGCAGTATTTT. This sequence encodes CASSPAAADTQYF.

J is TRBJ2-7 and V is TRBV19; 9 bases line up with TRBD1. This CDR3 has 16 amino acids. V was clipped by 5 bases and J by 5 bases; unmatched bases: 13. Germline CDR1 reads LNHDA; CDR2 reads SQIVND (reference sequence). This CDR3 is CASSGKVWTGADEQYF. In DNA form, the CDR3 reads TGTGCCAGTAGTGGAAAGGTTTGGACAGGGGCTGACGAGCAGTACTTC.

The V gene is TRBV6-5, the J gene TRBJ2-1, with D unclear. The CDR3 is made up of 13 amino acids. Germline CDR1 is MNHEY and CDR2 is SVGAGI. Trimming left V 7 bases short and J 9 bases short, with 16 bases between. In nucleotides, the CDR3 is TGTGCCAGCACCCCGTCTGGGTTTAGTGAGCAGTTCTTC. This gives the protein CASTPSGFSEQFF.

CDR3 in DNA: TGTGCCAGCAACCTCCGGGACAGAGTGGATTCACCCCTCCACTTT. Its translation is CASNLRDRVDSPLHF. The chain recombines TRBV7-2 with TRBJ1-6; TRBD1 agrees at 7 bases. The CDR3 totals 15 residues. V shed 7 bases, J shed 8 bases, and the junction held 11 bases outside the gene matches. The germline V gene has CDR1 SGHTA and CDR2 FQGNSA.

The CDR3: CASSYNRGEQYF. The CDR3 nucleotides read TGTGCCAGCAGTTATAACAGGGGCGAGCAGTACTTC. The chain recombines TRBV28 with TRBJ2-7; 7 bases are a match to TRBD1. CDR1 and CDR2 (germline): MDHEN, SYDVKM. The CDR3 loop spans 12 amino acids. J was trimmed by 6 bases and V by 4 bases; bases with no gene match: 3.

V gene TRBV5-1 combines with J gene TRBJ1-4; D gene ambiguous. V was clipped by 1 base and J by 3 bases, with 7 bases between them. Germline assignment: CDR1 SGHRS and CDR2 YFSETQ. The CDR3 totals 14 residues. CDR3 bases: TGCGCCAGCAGCTTGTGGGGAGCTAATGAAAAACTGTTTTTT. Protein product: CASSLWGANEKLFF. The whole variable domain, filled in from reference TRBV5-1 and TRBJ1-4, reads KAGVTQTPRYLIKTRGQQVTLSCSPISGHRSVSWYQQTPGQGLQFLFEYFSETQRNKGNFPGRFSGRQFSNSRSEMNVSTLELGDSALYLCASSLWGANEKLFFGSGTQLSVL.

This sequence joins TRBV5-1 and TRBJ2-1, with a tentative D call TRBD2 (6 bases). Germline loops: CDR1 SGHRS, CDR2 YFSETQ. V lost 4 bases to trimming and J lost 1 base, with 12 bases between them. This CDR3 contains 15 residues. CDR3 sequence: CASSPGRGSYNEQFF. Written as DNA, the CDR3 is TGCGCCAGCAGCCCGGGTCGGGGGTCCTACAATGAGCAGTTCTTC.

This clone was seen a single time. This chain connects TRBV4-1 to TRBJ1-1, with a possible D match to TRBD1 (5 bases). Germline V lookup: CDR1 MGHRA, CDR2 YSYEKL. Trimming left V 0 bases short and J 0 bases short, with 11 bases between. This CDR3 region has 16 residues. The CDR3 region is CASSQEAGQLNTEAFF. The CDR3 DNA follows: TGCGCCAGCAGCCAAGAGGCGGGGCAGTTGAACACTGAAGCTTTCTTT.

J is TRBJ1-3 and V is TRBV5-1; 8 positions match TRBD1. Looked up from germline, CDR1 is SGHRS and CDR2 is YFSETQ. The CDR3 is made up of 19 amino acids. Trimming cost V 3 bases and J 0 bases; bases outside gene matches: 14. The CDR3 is CASSYDLRTGRSSGNTIYF. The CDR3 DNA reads TGCGCCAGCAGCTACGACCTAAGGACAGGGCGATCCTCTGGAAACACCATATATTTT.

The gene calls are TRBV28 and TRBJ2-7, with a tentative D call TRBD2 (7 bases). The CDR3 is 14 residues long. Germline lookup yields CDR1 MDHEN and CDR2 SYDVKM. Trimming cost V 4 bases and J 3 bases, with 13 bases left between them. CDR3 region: CASSSYREGYEQYF. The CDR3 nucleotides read TGTGCCAGCAGTTCCTACAGGGAGGGCTACGAGCAGTACTTC.

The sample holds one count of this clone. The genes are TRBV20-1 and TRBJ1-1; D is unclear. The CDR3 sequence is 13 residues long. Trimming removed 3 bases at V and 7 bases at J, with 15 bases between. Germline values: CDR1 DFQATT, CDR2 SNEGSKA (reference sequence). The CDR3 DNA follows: TGCAGTGCTAGTTTGCACCTGAACGGTGAAGCTTTCTTT. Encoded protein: CSASLHLNGEAFF.

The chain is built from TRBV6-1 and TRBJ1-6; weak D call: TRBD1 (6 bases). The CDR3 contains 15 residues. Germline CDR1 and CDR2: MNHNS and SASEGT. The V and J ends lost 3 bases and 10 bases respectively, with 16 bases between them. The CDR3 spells CASSEETGRQSPLHF. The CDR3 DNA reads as TGTGCCAGCAGTGAGGAGACAGGAAGGCAATCACCCCTCCACTTT.

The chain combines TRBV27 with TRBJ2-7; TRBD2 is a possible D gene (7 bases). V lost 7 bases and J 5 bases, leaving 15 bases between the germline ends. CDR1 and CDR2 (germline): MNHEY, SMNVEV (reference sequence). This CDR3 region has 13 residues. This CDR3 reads CASIGGGGNEQYF. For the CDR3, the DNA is TGTGCCAGCATTGGCGGGGGCGGGAACGAGCAGTACTTC.

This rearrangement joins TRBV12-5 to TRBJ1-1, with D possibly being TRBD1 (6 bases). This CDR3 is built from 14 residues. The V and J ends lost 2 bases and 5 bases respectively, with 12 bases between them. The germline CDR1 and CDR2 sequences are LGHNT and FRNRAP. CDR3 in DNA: TGTGCTAGTGGTTTGAAGGGGGGAGGAACTGAAGCTTTCTTT. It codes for CASGLKGGGTEAFF. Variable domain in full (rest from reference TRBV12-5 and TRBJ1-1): DARVTQTPRHKVTEMGQEVTMRCQPILGHNTVFWYRQTMMQGLELLAYFRNRAPLDDSGMPKDRFSAEMPDATLATLKIQPSEPRDSAVYFCASGLKGGGTEAFFGQGTRLTVV.

The CDR3 protein is CATSDLLDRGPDTQYF. The CDR3 nucleotides are TGTGCCACCAGTGATTTGCTGGACAGGGGGCCAGATACGCAGTATTTT. The chain joins TRBV24-1 to TRBJ2-3; 11 bases are shared with TRBD1. This CDR3 has 16 amino acids. Trimming at V came to 0 bases and at J to 4 bases, leaving 2 bases not matched to a gene. Germline V gives CDR1 KGHDR, CDR2 SFDVKD.

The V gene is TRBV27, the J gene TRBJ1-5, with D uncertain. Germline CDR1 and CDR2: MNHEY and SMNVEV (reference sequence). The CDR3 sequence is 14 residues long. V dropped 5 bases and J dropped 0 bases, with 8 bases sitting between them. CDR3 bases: TGTGCCAGCAGTATACAAAATAGCAATCAGCCCCAGCATTTT. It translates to CASSIQNSNQPQHF.